These 21 T cell receptor beta chains share one sample of origin, sequenced in a study of control samples from healthy donors and cancer patients. Libraries were prepared by immunoSEQ multiplex PCR; TCRdb keeps only in-frame clonotypes and omits some of them. The table has some 140,000 clones, roughly 90% seen once. Sequenced material: blood. These receptors were taken from a man aged 30-40 years in good health.

The chain uses TRBV5-1 and TRBJ2-2; 10 nucleotides line up with TRBD2. The V gene end was trimmed by 7 bases and the J gene end by 4 bases; junction bases not matched to a gene: 7. Germline V gives CDR1 SGHRS, CDR2 YFSETQ. CDR3 length: 15 residues. The CDR3 nucleotides read TGCGCCAGCGGCCTAGCGGGAGACAGCACCGGGGAGCTGTTTTTT. It is translated as CASGLAGDSTGELFF.

J is TRBJ2-2 and V is TRBV19, with D unresolved. Germline CDR1 LNHDA, CDR2 SQIVND (reference sequence). The CDR3 spans 13 residues. V was trimmed by 1 base and J by 6 bases, leaving 6 bases between them. CDR3 nucleotides: TGTGCCAGTAGTATAGCCCGGGCCGGGGAGCTGTTTTTT. Protein product: CASSIARAGELFF. Full variable domain (outside the CDR3, taken from reference TRBV19 and TRBJ2-2): DGGITQSPKYLFRKEGQNVTLSCEQNLNHDAMYWYRQDPGQGLRLIYYSQIVNDFQKGDIAEGYSVSREKKESFPLTVTSAQKNPTAFYLCASSIARAGELFFGEGSRLTVL.

This clone was seen a single time. This rearrangement joins TRBV20-1 to TRBJ2-1; 10 nucleotides agree with TRBD2. The trim removed 3 bases at V and 7 bases at J, leaving 9 bases unmatched. This CDR3 has 15 amino acids. Germline CDR1 DFQATT, CDR2 SNEGSKA (reference sequence). The CDR3 coding sequence is TGCAGTGCTAGTGGAGCGGGAGGGCGGGGGAATGAGCAGTTCTTC. This gives the protein CSASGAGGRGNEQFF.

This clone was recorded only once. The chain is built from TRBV11-1 and TRBJ2-7, with 9 bases aligning to TRBD1. CDR3 length: 16 residues. Germline CDR1 is SGHAT and CDR2 is FQDESV (reference sequence). The V gene end was trimmed by 5 bases and the J gene end by 5 bases; junction bases not matched to a gene: 13. In DNA form, the CDR3 reads TGTGCCAGCAGCGCTCGAACAGGGGGCGGTCTGAACGAGCAGTACTTC. Its protein product is CASSARTGGGLNEQYF.

The rearrangement links TRBV19 to TRBJ2-1; the D is unclear. V lost 4 bases and J 5 bases, leaving 3 bases between the germline ends. The CDR3 extends over 11 amino acids. Germline CDR1 and CDR2: LNHDA and SQIVND (reference sequence). The CDR3 nucleotides read TGTGCCAGTAGTACGGACAATGAGCAGTTCTTC. It specifies CASSTDNEQFF.

The chain combines TRBV6-5 with TRBJ1-3, with D hard to call. The V end was cut by 7 bases, the J end by 0 bases, with 13 bases between. Germline lookup yields CDR1 MNHEY and CDR2 SVGAGI. The CDR3 length is 15 residues. CDR3 sequence: CASIQGLNSGNTIYF. CDR3 nucleotides: TGTGCCAGCATTCAAGGGCTGAACTCTGGAAACACCATATATTTT.

The J gene is TRBJ2-7, the V gene TRBV29-1, with D maybe TRBD2 (5 bases). Trimming pared 6 bases from V and 2 bases from J, leaving 8 bases between. Germline CDR1 reads SQVTM; CDR2 reads ANQGSEA. The CDR3 consists of 11 residues. The CDR3 loop is CSVALAYEQYF. For the CDR3, the DNA is TGCAGCGTGGCACTAGCCTACGAGCAGTACTTC.

V gene TRBV28 combines with J gene TRBJ1-4; D possibly corresponds to TRBD1 (5 bases). Germline V gene data show CDR1 as MDHEN and CDR2 as SYDVKM. V lost 2 bases and J lost 10, with 20 bases in between. This CDR3 is 16 amino acids long. The CDR3, as DNA: TGTGCCAGCAGTTTAGGGTATCGGTCAGGAAGGGGAAAACTGTTTTTT. Its protein is CASSLGYRSGRGKLFF.

The chain carries TRBV7-8 and TRBJ2-7, with 12 bases lining up with TRBD2. The germline gives CDR1 SGHVS, CDR2 FQNEAQ. The V gene end was trimmed by 1 base and the J gene end by 4 bases; junction bases not matched to a gene: 2. This CDR3 spans 15 amino acids. DNA of the CDR3: TGTGCCAGCAGCTTAGGACTAGCGGGAGCTTACGAGCAGTACTTC. Its protein product is CASSLGLAGAYEQYF. Supplemented by reference TRBV7-8 and TRBJ2-7, the full variable domain reads GAGVSQSPRYKVAKRGQDVALRCDPISGHVSLFWYQQALGQGPEFLTYFQNEAQLDKSGLPSDRFFAERPEGSVSTLKIQRTQQEDSAVYLCASSLGLAGAYEQYFGPGTRLTVT.

This chain links TRBV2 with TRBJ2-2, with D possibly matching TRBD2 (5 bases). V lost 2 bases, J lost 4 bases, and 8 bases lay in between. Per germline, CDR1 SNHLY and CDR2 FYNNEI. The CDR3 is 14 residues long. The CDR3 DNA reads as TGTGCCAGCAGTGAACGGGGTTTCACCGGGGAGCTGTTTTTT. Translating it yields CASSERGFTGELFF. The whole variable domain, filled in from reference TRBV2 and TRBJ2-2, reads EPEVTQTPSHQVTQMGQEVILRCVPISNHLYFYWYRQILGQKVEFLVSFYNNEISEKSEIFDDQFSVERPDGSNFTLKIRSTKLEDSAMYFCASSERGFTGELFFGEGSRLTVL.

This clone was seen once. V gene TRBV3-1 (or the pseudogene TRBV3-2) combines with J gene TRBJ1-6; D is undetermined. The CDR3 sequence is 15 residues long. CDR1 and CDR2 (germline): LGHDT, YNNKEL (reference sequence). Trimming cost V 0 bases and J 3 bases, with 6 bases left between them. The CDR3 nucleotides read TGTGCCAGCAGCCAAGAGGCGGTCTATAATTCACCCCTCCACTTT. It is translated as CASSQEAVYNSPLHF.

The chain carries TRBV9 and TRBJ1-4; weak D call: TRBD1 (5 bases). CDR1 and CDR2 (germline): SGDLS, YYNGEE. The CDR3 consists of 14 residues. Trimming cost V 6 bases and J 8 bases, with 17 bases left between them. The CDR3 reads CASTRSWGDEKLFF. In nucleotides, the CDR3 is TGTGCCAGCACCAGAAGCTGGGGGGACGAAAAACTGTTTTTT.

The J gene is TRBJ1-5, the V gene TRBV28, with D possibly being TRBD1 (5 bases). V was pared by 3 bases and J by 5 bases, with 8 bases between. This CDR3 contains 13 residues. Germline loops: CDR1 MDHEN, CDR2 SYDVKM. The CDR3: CASSLGGDQPQHF. CDR3 nucleotide sequence: TGTGCCAGCAGTTTGGGAGGGGATCAGCCCCAGCATTTT.

This clone was seen more than once but under ten times. This rearrangement joins TRBV5-4 to TRBJ1-6; no clear D gene. Trimming took off 0 bases at V and 7 bases at J, with 5 bases between the two ends. CDR1 is SGHNT and CDR2 is YYREEE in the germline V gene (reference sequence). The CDR3 contains 13 residues. In DNA, the CDR3 is TGTGCCAGCAGCTTGGTCGGCAATTCACCCCTCCACTTT. Protein product: CASSLVGNSPLHF.

This chain joins TRBV2 and TRBJ2-3; TRBD2 is a possible D gene (5 bases). Germline V gives CDR1 SNHLY, CDR2 FYNNEI. The CDR3 covers 14 residues. Trimming pared 8 bases from V and 2 bases from J, leaving 14 bases between. The CDR3 DNA is TGTGCCAGCGAGGGAAAATGGGACACAGATACGCAGTATTTT. As protein: CASEGKWDTDTQYF.

This chain links TRBV28 with TRBJ1-1; D is possibly TRBD1 (6 bases). This CDR3 comprises 16 residues. The ends were cut back, 7 bases at V and 4 bases at J, with 22 bases in the middle. CDR1 is MDHEN, CDR2 SYDVKM, per germline. DNA of the CDR3: TGTGCCAGCACCCCCCTAAATGGACAGCCACCCACTGAAGCTTTCTTT. Amino acid sequence: CASTPLNGQPPTEAFF.

V usage is TRBV5-1 and J usage is TRBJ1-3; D unclear. Trimming left V 0 bases short and J 2 bases short, with 12 bases between. In germline, CDR1 is SGHRS, CDR2 YFSETQ. This CDR3 has 16 residues. This CDR3 is CASSLAGKVAGNTIYF. CDR3 DNA: TGCGCCAGCAGCTTGGCGGGGAAGGTTGCTGGAAACACCATATATTTT. Together with reference TRBV5-1 and TRBJ1-3, the CDR3 gives the full variable domain: KAGVTQTPRYLIKTRGQQVTLSCSPISGHRSVSWYQQTPGQGLQFLFEYFSETQRNKGNFPGRFSGRQFSNSRSEMNVSTLELGDSALYLCASSLAGKVAGNTIYFGEGSWLTVV.

The chain has TRBV7-2 and TRBJ2-7, with TRBD2 as a possible D gene (7 bases). The germline V gene encodes CDR1 SGHTA and CDR2 FQGNSA. The CDR3 has 16 residues. V lost 0 bases, J lost 4 bases, and 16 bases lay in between. Written as DNA, the CDR3 is TGTGCCAGCAGCTTAGCGTCGGGGGGCGGGAGTTACGAGCAGTACTTC. The encoded protein is CASSLASGGGSYEQYF.

This sequence joins TRBV5-8 and TRBJ1-5, with 7 bases lining up with TRBD1. The trim removed 1 base at V and 0 bases at J, leaving 13 bases unmatched. Germline V lookup: CDR1 SGHTS, CDR2 YDEGEE. The CDR3 loop spans 19 amino acids. The CDR3 DNA sequence: TGTGCCAGCAGCTTGATCAGGGGGTCACATTCCCATAGCAATCAGCCCCAGCATTTT. It encodes CASSLIRGSHSHSNQPQHF.

The chain couples TRBV9 to TRBJ2-1, with TRBD2 matching 9 bases. Germline values: CDR1 SGDLS, CDR2 YYNGEE. This CDR3 is built from 17 residues. The trim removed 3 bases at V and 3 bases at J, leaving 10 bases unmatched. In DNA form, the CDR3 reads TGTGCCAGCAGCGCTCAAGGACTAGCGACGATCTACAATGAGCAGTTCTTC. This codes for CASSAQGLATIYNEQFF.

The V and J genes are TRBV24-1 and TRBJ2-1; the match to TRBD2 covers 10 bases. Looked up from germline, CDR1 is KGHDR and CDR2 is SFDVKD. CDR3 length: 18 residues. Trimming took 3 bases from V and 7 from J; bases not matched to a gene: 14. The CDR3: CATSDRYSGRRGANEQFF. Here the CDR3 DNA reads TGTGCCACCAGTGATCGCTATAGCGGGAGGAGAGGAGCGAATGAGCAGTTCTTC.